This T cell receptor beta chain was observed in a study of T cell clusters in autoimmune cytopenias. Findings and limits, study-wide: Exclusive TRB clusters were almost three-fold more numerous in healthy donors than in active autoimmune hepatitis.

Each sample's input was 200 to 250 ng genomic DNA, some 34,000 genome equivalents. This CDR3 has 14 amino acids. By frequency, this clonotype registers medium-sized. As yet, its antigen is unknown. One tube held mixed TRB-A and TRB-B primer pools for touch-down PCR. TCRdb reprocessed the multiplex PCR reads and keeps a single row for each CDR3 protein, giving no DNA. Its listing shows roughly 3,000 distinct CDR3 sequences. Sequencing used peripheral blood. This clonotype originated in a human donor with an autoimmune cytopenia or autoimmune hepatitis (not recorded which). This chain connects TRBV12-3 or TRBV12-4 to TRBJ2-7; as DNA is missing, the TRBD1 call by TCRdb cannot be tested. This CDR3 is CASSFRGQTYEQYF.